This TCR beta chain is from a study of T-cell reconstitution after alpha-beta-depleted transplantation in children. Regarding the study as a whole: A year post-transplant, T-cell counts and diversity derived mostly from newly produced T cells. At around two months after transplant, the alpha-beta T cells were reportedly derived from several hundred expanded clones that came from non-depleted graft cells.

Unique molecular identifiers were built into the TCRbeta library. TCRdb analysed the PCR reads with MiXCR anew, one entry per CDR3 protein. The sample yields over 200,000 distinct CDR3 sequences, 11% seen once. This clonotype showed up many times. Its cognate antigen is unknown. The CDR3 loop spans 16 amino acids. Looked up from germline, CDR1 is LGHNA and CDR2 is YNFKEQ. The germline V and J ends were trimmed by 3 bases and 5 bases, with 16 bases remaining between them. The V gene is TRBV4-2, the J gene TRBJ1-4, with a tentative D call TRBD1 (6 bases). This specimen consisted of PBMCs, obtained before TCRalphabeta/CD19-depleted stem cell transplant. The TCR originated in a child younger than two with acute myeloid leukemia, due to receive a stem cell transplant. This CDR3 reads CASSHVLGQTNEKLFF. Written as DNA, the CDR3 is TGTGCCAGCAGCCACGTCTTAGGACAGACCAATGAAAAACTGTTTTTT.